This entry concerns a single TCR beta chain. Its antigen remains unidentified. This record belongs to a study of lymphopenia after photon versus proton radiotherapy. Study-level findings and limits: Proton therapy kept repertoires fairly stable, unlike photons, which gained effector/memory cells.

The CDR3 totals 12 residues. Germline CDR1 SNHLY, CDR2 FYNNEI. V was clipped by 11 bases and J by 1 base, with 11 bases between them. This table comes from immunoSEQ multiplex PCR, and its TCRdb copy is limited to in-frame clones, with some not included. The repertoire holds about 58,000 clones, with about 88% as singletons. The receptor's source is a man aged 55-75 years with pancreatic cancer. The chain employs TRBV2 and TRBJ1-2; D perhaps matches TRBD1 (5 bases). Specimen: peripheral blood, collected from a patient treated with proton-based radiotherapy. CDR3 coding DNA: TGTGCCCGGGGCCGGATTAACTATGGCTACACCTTC. Its protein is CARGRINYGYTF.